This TCR beta chain appears in the sequencing data of a study of siplizumab effects on memory and regulatory T cells. Assay used: immunoSEQ multiplex PCR; TCRdb lists only in-frame clones, some missing. Seen here are around 110,000 clones, approximately 94% observed once, and the top ten hold roughly 1.5%. CDR1 and CDR2 from the germline V gene are SGDLS and YYNGEE. V was cut by 3 bases and J by 4 bases, with 11 bases left in between. The CDR3 has 14 amino acids. The study's findings and limits: Memory cells seemed less diverse than naive T cells, which seemed major alloresponse contributors. Researchers could map only a minor fraction of alloreactive clones to unstimulated subsets. Roughly 75-95% of proliferating CD4+ or CD8+ clones lacked an assignable naive or memory phenotype. Siplizumab significantly lowered the alloreactive sequences that could be traced to unstimulated CD4+ memory cells.

This clone has only one observation. Its specificity is unknown. The J gene is TRBJ2-1, the V gene TRBV9; D is perhaps TRBD1 or TRBD2 (5 bases each). Sequencing used non-Treg CD4+ T cells sorted from blood. The TCR was taken from a human donor in good health. The CDR3, as DNA: TGTGCCAGCAGCGACCGGGACGGGTACAATGAGCAGTTCTTC. Its translation: CASSDRDGYNEQFF. The full variable domain, its missing parts supplied by reference TRBV9 and TRBJ2-1, is DSGVTQTPKHLITATGQRVTLRCSPRSGDLSVYWYQQSLDQGLQFLIQYYNGEERAKGNILERFSAQQFPDLHSELNLSSLELGDSALYFCASSDRDGYNEQFFGPGTRLTVL.